Given below is one T cell receptor beta chain in context. Its antigen is as yet unknown. Using its own MiXCR run on the RT-PCR reads, TCRdb lists one record per CDR3 protein. The repertoire includes approximately 520,000 distinct CDR3 sequences, roughly 23% of them detected once, and about 1.9% sits in the top ten. This sample was included in a study of response to subunit inactivated influenza vaccine. Notes on the study in general: Few new T cells, the authors suggested, are recruited by each seasonal influenza vaccination.

V lost 0 bases and J 8 bases, leaving 13 bases between the germline ends. Per the germline V gene, CDR1 is SGHVS and CDR2 is FQNEAQ. The CDR3 is 14 amino acids. The chain employs TRBV7-8 and TRBJ2-5; the D is unclear. Sequences were derived from CD4+ T cells sorted from PBMCs, sampled approximately 5 days after vaccination. This TCR was recovered from a man aged 50 to 59 who received an inactivated influenza vaccine. CDR3 sequence: CASSLAPRSVTQYF. For the CDR3, the DNA is TGTGCCAGCAGCTTAGCCCCCCGATCCGTAACCCAGTACTTC.